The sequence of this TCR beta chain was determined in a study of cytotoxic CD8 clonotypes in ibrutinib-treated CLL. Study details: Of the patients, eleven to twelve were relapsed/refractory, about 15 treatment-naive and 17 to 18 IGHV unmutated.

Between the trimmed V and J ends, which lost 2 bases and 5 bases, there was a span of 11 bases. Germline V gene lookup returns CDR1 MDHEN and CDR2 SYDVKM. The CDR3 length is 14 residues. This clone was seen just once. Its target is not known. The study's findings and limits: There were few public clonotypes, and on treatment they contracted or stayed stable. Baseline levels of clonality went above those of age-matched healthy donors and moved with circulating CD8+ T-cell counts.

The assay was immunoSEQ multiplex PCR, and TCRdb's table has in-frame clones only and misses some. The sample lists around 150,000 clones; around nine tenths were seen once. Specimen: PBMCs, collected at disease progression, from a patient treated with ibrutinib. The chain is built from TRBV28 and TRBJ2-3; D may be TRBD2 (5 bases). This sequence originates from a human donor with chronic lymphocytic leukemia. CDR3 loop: CASSLPQTIDTQYF. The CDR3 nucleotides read TGTGCCAGCAGTTTACCCCAGACTATAGATACGCAGTATTTT.